The rows below give T cell receptor beta chains drawn from one sample of a study of blood T cells in healthy people across ages. MiXCR was run by TCRdb on the 5' RACE reads, yielding one entry per CDR3 protein. The sample includes about 620,000 distinct CDR3 sequences, approximately 52% of them seen just once. Sequenced sample: blood. These receptors were taken from a woman of 80 years or more in good health. Both conserved end residues are trimmed from each CDR3. Size is omitted from some rows. Given values are once, few, many or a class for expanded clones.

TRBJ1-6	TRBV7-6	.	ASSLGAASGPLH
TRBJ1-5	TRBV20-1	.	SVPIRTVDQPQH
.	TRBV20-1	.	SAWVGAGVREQY
TRBJ2-5	TRBV11-2	.	ASSAGTSVKQETQY
TRBJ2-7	TRBV7-2	.	ASSLLAGGQDEQY
TRBJ1-1	TRBV6-5	.	ASSEVVSEAF
TRBJ2-1	TRBV7-9	few	ASFPGVGSNEQF
TRBJ2-2	TRBV27	.	ASNPGGGFTGELF
TRBJ2-7	TRBV20-1	.	SAPSGVAYEQY
TRBJ1-1	TRBV27	few	ASSPSGTALNTEAF
TRBJ2-3	TRBV12-3/TRBV12-4	.	ASRFYTDTQY
TRBJ1-6	TRBV7-2	.	ASSLAGSLNSPLH
TRBJ2-7	TRBV4-2	.	ASSQEGTGGLYEQY
TRBJ2-1	TRBV6-1	few	ASSEVPLSMAGVDNEQF
TRBJ2-5	TRBV11-2	few	ASSFGFGGEETQY
TRBJ2-3	TRBV11-2	once	ASSFTSSGRGADTQY
TRBJ2-3	TRBV20-1	.	SAVQWAGTQY
TRBJ2-3	TRBV20-1	.	SASGLAGPRRTDTQY
TRBJ2-3	TRBV30	.	AWSTRVGDTQY
TRBJ2-1	TRBV6-2/TRBV6-3	.	ASSTMGRGDNEQF
TRBJ2-5	TRBV28	.	ASSLGQGGTQY
TRBJ2-7	TRBV27	many	ASSVRQGGYEQY
TRBJ2-7	TRBV6-2/TRBV6-3	once	ASSSPAWDRGYEQY
.	TRBV7-3	.	ASSLNPGQETQY
TRBJ1-2	TRBV28	.	ASSLRRYGYT
TRBJ2-3	TRBV5-1	.	ASSLVGIDSTDTQY
TRBJ2-5	TRBV7-9	many	ASSLGTLQETQY
TRBJ2-4	TRBV5-5	once	ASSAFWDRENIQY
TRBJ2-3	TRBV3-1	many	ASSQYTHTQY
TRBJ2-5	TRBV2	many	ASTWTGETQY
TRBJ2-5	TRBV28	many	ASRVRDRETQY
TRBJ2-1	TRBV28	.	ASSLPGTSGRWVDEQF
TRBJ1-2	TRBV4-2	.	ASSQDEAGGYT
TRBJ2-7	TRBV12-3/TRBV12-4	few	ASSFADRYPYEQY
TRBJ2-7	TRBV27	few	ASSSQQGSYEQY
TRBJ2-3	TRBV15	.	ATSRDLRRDTQY
TRBJ2-7	TRBV7-3	many	ASSLQGAYEQY
TRBJ2-1	TRBV5-1	.	ASRRPGQGPIEQF
TRBJ2-3	TRBV20-1	.	SAETSGGPSTDTQY
TRBJ2-1	TRBV12-3/TRBV12-4	few	ASRRAVGVLFAF
TRBJ1-4	TRBV5-6	.	ASSLGSHRVNEKLF
TRBJ2-1	TRBV7-2	once	ASSLLAGKVGQF
TRBJ2-7	TRBV10-1	.	ASTQGLPYEQY
TRBJ2-7	TRBV28	many	ASSFRQVPYEQY